The present TCR beta chain was sequenced within a study of CD8+ T cells in alopecia areata. This CDR3 is built from 12 residues. V gave up 3 bases and J gave up 4 bases, with 6 bases separating them. Germline V gene lookup returns CDR1 SNHLY and CDR2 FYNNEI. Study conclusions and caveats: A large proportion of expanded lesional clones were detected persisting in scalp and blood during tofacitinib. In lesional scalp, particularly from alopecia totalis/universalis, clonality was higher than in normal scalp.

This clone occurred a few times. Its specificity is not known. Specified treatment: oral pan-JAK inhibitor, 5-10 mg twice daily. It was from alopecia areata patients that lesional scalp punch biopsies and peripheral blood were collected. In each case, RNA was isolated and then reverse transcribed into cDNA as the sequencing template. Sequencing was performed with immunoSEQ multiplex PCR; in TCRdb, only in-frame clones are kept and a portion is missing. The data show about 270,000 clones, around 64% seen once. This clonotype was obtained from a human donor with alopecia areata. Material: CD4+ T cells sorted from blood, obtained at week 52, from a patient treated with tofacitinib. This sequence joins TRBV2 and TRBJ1-2, with D uncertain. CDR3 region: CASSDVAYGYTF. Here the CDR3 DNA reads TGTGCCAGCAGTGATGTAGCCTATGGCTACACCTTC.